The 29 T cell receptor beta chains in this list originate from one sample, sequenced in a study of OX40 agonist ivuxolimab in advanced cancers. The protocol used for the library was the immunoSEQ multiplex PCR assay. TCRdb took this table from immuneACCESS and kept in-frame rearrangements with V and J called. Such tables lack part of the clones; where checked against another copy, unresolved V genes explain under half of the gap, and the rest is unexplained. Present in this sample are 75,000 to 80,000 clones, around four fifths of which were seen just once. The top ten clonotypes cover roughly 1.9% of the sample. This specimen was CD4+ or CD8+ T cells sorted from blood, taken in a trial of the OX40 agonist ivuxolimab. The receptors were sampled from an adult with an advanced solid tumor such as melanoma, head and neck, liver or kidney cancer.

This chain connects TRBV6-6 to TRBJ1-1; D not resolved. CDR1 is MNHNY and CDR2 is SVGAGI in the germline V gene (reference sequence). This CDR3 region has 13 residues. V dropped 2 bases and J dropped 3 bases, with 7 bases sitting between them. The chain's CDR3 is CASSYVGDTEAFF. CDR3 DNA sequence: TGTGCCAGCAGTTACGTGGGAGACACTGAAGCTTTCTTT.

Only a few counts were recorded for this clone. The chain is built from TRBV11-3 and TRBJ2-1; 10 nucleotides line up with TRBD2. CDR1 is SGHNT, CDR2 YENEEA, per germline. Trimming at V came to 5 bases and at J to 6 bases, leaving 10 bases not matched to a gene. There are 16 residues in the CDR3. The DNA of the CDR3 is TGTGCCAGCAGCCAAGAAGCGGGAGGGCCCAGCAATGAGCAGTTCTTC. As protein: CASSQEAGGPSNEQFF.

The gene calls are TRBV19 and TRBJ1-1; no firm D call. V lost 3 bases and J lost 0, with 8 bases in between. Looked up from germline, CDR1 is LNHDA and CDR2 is SQIVND (reference sequence). CDR3 length equals 14 residues. The CDR3 coding sequence is TGTGCCAGTAGTATCCGGGAAGTGAACACTGAAGCTTTCTTT. Its translation is CASSIREVNTEAFF.

The genes are TRBV19 and TRBJ1-2; 8 bases line up with TRBD1. Germline CDR1 and CDR2: LNHDA and SQIVND (reference sequence). The CDR3 consists of 14 residues. V gave up 7 bases and J gave up 0 bases; unmatched junction bases: 4. The CDR3 nucleotides read TGTGCCAGTACCCAACAGGGGGCTAACTATGGCTACACCTTC. It translates to CASTQQGANYGYTF.

The gene calls are TRBV2 and TRBJ1-5; D unclear. Germline V gene lookup returns CDR1 SNHLY and CDR2 FYNNEI. The V end was cut by 3 bases, the J end by 2 bases, with 8 bases between. The CDR3 contains 14 residues. CDR3 amino acids: CASSENRGNQPQHF. The CDR3 DNA sequence: TGTGCCAGCAGTGAGAATAGGGGCAATCAGCCCCAGCATTTT. Variable domain in full (rest from reference TRBV2 and TRBJ1-5): EPEVTQTPSHQVTQMGQEVILRCVPISNHLYFYWYRQILGQKVEFLVSFYNNEISEKSEIFDDQFSVERPDGSNFTLKIRSTKLEDSAMYFCASSENRGNQPQHFGDGTRLSIL.

On this clone: Other nucleotide sequences from this sample produce the same CDR3. J is TRBJ2-3 and V is TRBV5-1; perhaps TRBD2 as D (5 bases). The germline V gene has CDR1 SGHRS and CDR2 YFSETQ. The CDR3 contains 14 residues. The germline V and J ends were trimmed by 5 bases and 0 bases, with 10 bases remaining between them. The CDR3 DNA reads as TGCGCCAGCAGTCCTGGACTGAGCACAGATACGCAGTATTTT. This codes for CASSPGLSTDTQYF.

The gene calls are TRBV30 and TRBJ1-1, with 7 bases aligning to TRBD1. Germline V gene lookup returns CDR1 GTSNPN and CDR2 SVGIG (reference sequence). J gave up 3 bases and V 8 bases, and 9 bases lay outside the gene matches. The CDR3 totals 13 residues. The CDR3 DNA reads TGTGCCGGGACGAGGGGGCGGGACACTGAAGCTTTCTTT. Translated: CAGTRGRDTEAFF. Full variable domain (remainder filled in from reference TRBV30 and TRBJ1-1): SQTIHQWPATLVQPVGSPLSLECTVEGTSNPNLYWYRQAAGRGLQLLFYSVGIGQISSEVPQNLSASRPQDRQFILSSKKLLLSDSGFYLCAGTRGRDTEAFFGQGTRLTVV.

This clone occurred once. This sequence joins TRBV7-6 and TRBJ2-1; D remains ambiguous. The germline V and J ends were trimmed by 4 bases and 7 bases, with 8 bases remaining between them. CDR3 length: 12 residues. Germline loops: CDR1 SGHVS, CDR2 FNYEAQ. The CDR3 region has the DNA TGTGCCAGCAGCTACGCCTTGAATGAGCAGTTCTTC. This gives the protein CASSYALNEQFF. The variable domain in full, completed from reference TRBV7-6 and TRBJ2-1, reads GAGVSQSPRYKVTKRGQDVALRCDPISGHVSLYWYRQALGQGPEFLTYFNYEAQQDKSGLPNDRFSAERPEGSISTLTIQRTEQRDSAMYRCASSYALNEQFFGPGTRLTVL.

The chain couples TRBV6-5 to TRBJ1-2; a weak D match, TRBD1 (6 bases). The CDR3 has 15 residues. The germline V gene has CDR1 MNHEY and CDR2 SVGAGI. V lost 2 bases, J lost 3 bases, and 13 bases lay in between. CDR3 DNA: TGTGCCAGCAGTTACACAGGGTCCCGCGACTATGGCTACACCTTC. Protein sequence: CASSYTGSRDYGYTF.

The CDR3 reads CASSPGGAGGETQYF. In DNA, the CDR3 is TGTGCCAGCAGCCCAGGGGGAGCGGGGGGAGAGACCCAGTACTTC. This chain joins TRBV7-2 and TRBJ2-5; 9 positions agree with TRBD2. The CDR3 has 15 residues. The junction had 8 bases not matched to a gene; V was cut back by 5 bases and J by 4 bases. The germline V gene has CDR1 SGHTA and CDR2 FQGNSA.

This clone was counted only a few times. The CDR3 DNA reads TGTGCCAGCAGGCGTCGGGACAGCAAGCAGTACTTC. Amino acid sequence: CASRRRDSKQYF. The genes are TRBV6-5 and TRBJ2-7; 7 bases align to TRBD1. J lost 8 bases, V lost 6 bases, and 7 bases had no gene match. In germline, CDR1 is MNHEY, CDR2 SVGAGI. The CDR3 extends over 12 amino acids.

The V call is TRBV15, the J call TRBJ2-1; 9 bases align to TRBD1. J was trimmed by 7 bases and V by 2 bases; bases with no gene match: 9. CDR3 length equals 16 residues. Germline assignment: CDR1 LNHNV and CDR2 YYDKDF (reference sequence). The CDR3 is CATSRIIPGTGNEQFF. The CDR3 coding sequence is TGTGCCACCAGCAGAATCATCCCCGGGACAGGGAATGAGCAGTTCTTC.

This chain joins TRBV10-3 and TRBJ2-3; 11 positions match TRBD2. J was trimmed by 0 bases and V by 1 base; bases with no gene match: 6. The germline gives CDR1 ENHRY, CDR2 SYGVKD. The CDR3 sequence is 18 residues long. The CDR3: CAISEYASGGPSTDTQYF. In nucleotides, the CDR3 is TGTGCCATCAGTGAGTACGCTAGCGGGGGGCCAAGCACAGATACGCAGTATTTT.

This clone was recorded only once. J is TRBJ1-1 and V is TRBV18; no reliable D call. Between the trimmed V and J ends, which lost 1 base and 3 bases, there was a span of 15 bases. CDR1 is KGHSH and CDR2 is LQKENI in the germline V gene. The CDR3 totals 16 residues. CDR3 residues: CASSPRVNPADTEAFF. As DNA, the CDR3 is TGTGCCAGCTCACCACGGGTCAACCCCGCGGACACTGAAGCTTTCTTT.

This chain joins TRBV5-1 and TRBJ2-7; D perhaps matches TRBD1 (6 bases). The germline V and J ends were trimmed by 2 bases and 3 bases, with 15 bases remaining between them. CDR1 and CDR2 (germline): SGHRS, YFSETQ. The CDR3 runs to 15 residues. CDR3 sequence (DNA): TGCGCCAGCAGCTTAACGGGACAAACGAACTACGAGCAGTACTTC. This codes for CASSLTGQTNYEQYF.

The gene calls are TRBV11-3 and TRBJ1-1; no clear D. Germline-derived CDR1 and CDR2 are SGHNT and YENEEA. Trimming removed 3 bases from V and 1 base from J, with 6 bases in between. There are 13 residues in the CDR3. This CDR3 is CASSLRQNTEAFF. CDR3 in DNA: TGTGCCAGCAGCTTGCGGCAGAACACTGAAGCTTTCTTT.

The chain links TRBV9 to TRBJ1-3; D gene uncertain. Germline V gives CDR1 SGDLS, CDR2 YYNGEE. The CDR3 loop spans 17 amino acids. Between the trimmed V and J ends, which lost 0 bases and 2 bases, there was a span of 15 bases. The CDR3 region is CASSVGTDPFTGNTIYF. In nucleotides, the CDR3 is TGTGCCAGCAGCGTAGGGACCGATCCATTTACTGGAAACACCATATATTTT.

V is TRBV5-5 and J is TRBJ2-1, with 7 bases that match TRBD1. This CDR3 contains 16 residues. Germline V gene lookup returns CDR1 SGHKS and CDR2 YYEKEE (reference sequence). V shed 0 bases and J 2 bases; nucleotides not matched to a gene: 5. For the CDR3, the DNA is TGTGCCAGCAGCTTGGGACCTGACAGGGCCTACAATGAGCAGTTCTTC. Its translation: CASSLGPDRAYNEQFF. Using reference TRBV5-5 and TRBJ2-1 for the parts outside the CDR3, the full variable domain is DAGVTQSPTHLIKTRGQQVTLRCSPISGHKSVSWYQQVLGQGPQFIFQYYEKEERGRGNFPDRFSARQFPNYSSELNVNALLLGDSALYLCASSLGPDRAYNEQFFGPGTRLTVL.

The count of this clone is one. The chain couples TRBV7-2 to TRBJ2-7; 10 bases match TRBD2. CDR1 SGHTA and CDR2 FQGNSA come from the germline V gene. Losses at the gene ends were 4 bases for V and 0 bases for J; bases not matched to a gene: 12. The CDR3 loop spans 18 amino acids. CDR3 protein: CASSSQPGQRGGSYEQYF. The CDR3 DNA reads as TGTGCCAGCAGCTCCCAACCGGGGCAGCGGGGGGGCTCCTACGAGCAGTACTTC.

The genes are TRBV7-6 and TRBJ1-5, with 8 positions matching TRBD1. Looked up from germline, CDR1 is SGHVS and CDR2 is FNYEAQ. This CDR3 spans 14 amino acids. Trimming took 5 bases from V and 4 from J; bases not matched to a gene: 4. CDR3 loop: CASSPDRGNQPQHF. The CDR3 nucleotides read TGTGCCAGCAGCCCTGACAGGGGAAATCAGCCCCAGCATTTT.

The chain joins TRBV30 to TRBJ1-4; D gene unclear. The CDR3 length is 12 residues. Germline CDR1 reads GTSNPN; CDR2 reads SVGIG (reference sequence). V lost 2 bases, J lost 7 bases, and 8 bases lay in between. CDR3 sequence reads: CAWSSLGEKLFF. Written as DNA, the CDR3 is TGTGCCTGGAGTTCCCTAGGTGAAAAACTGTTTTTT.

This clone was seen just once. The chain combines TRBV14 with TRBJ1-1, with D unclear. This CDR3 region has 14 residues. The V end lost 4 bases, the J end lost 1 base, and 10 bases lay between the germline ends. From germline, CDR1 is SGHDN and CDR2 FVKESK. The CDR3 here is CASSPFGRNTEAFF. CDR3 sequence (DNA): TGTGCCAGCAGCCCTTTCGGGCGGAACACTGAAGCTTTCTTT.

This clone occurred a few times. This sequence joins TRBV7-9 and TRBJ2-5; TRBD2 agrees at 8 bases. CDR3 length: 12 residues. CDR1 SEHNR and CDR2 FQNEAQ come from the germline V gene (reference sequence). V lost 10 bases, J lost 5 bases, and 6 bases stayed unmatched. The DNA of the CDR3 is TGTGCCACCCGGGGACTAGATGAGACCCAGTACTTC. Translating gives CATRGLDETQYF.

The chain carries TRBV18 and TRBJ2-3; D unresolved. The germline V and J ends were trimmed by 2 bases and 0 bases, with 0 bases remaining between them. The germline CDR1 and CDR2 sequences are KGHSH and LQKENI. The CDR3 has 12 residues. The CDR3 loop is CASSPSTDTQYF. CDR3 nucleotide sequence: TGTGCCAGCTCACCAAGCACAGATACGCAGTATTTT.

The sample holds one count of this clone. V and J are TRBV19 and TRBJ2-5; 9 bases line up with TRBD1. Looked up from germline, CDR1 is LNHDA and CDR2 is SQIVND (reference sequence). V trimming: 5 bases; J trimming: 5 bases; junction bases outside the gene matches: 9. The CDR3 covers 15 residues. The DNA of the CDR3 is TGTGCCAGTAGTCCGGGGACAGGGTACGATGAGACCCAGTACTTC. Its translation: CASSPGTGYDETQYF.

The V call is TRBV7-9, the J call TRBJ2-3, with 8 bases that match TRBD1. J gave up 4 bases and V 6 bases, and 9 bases lay outside the gene matches. CDR1 is SEHNR, CDR2 FQNEAQ, per germline (reference sequence). The CDR3 has 15 amino acids. The CDR3 loop is CASRTGQGFADTQYF. In DNA, the CDR3 is TGTGCCAGCAGAACCGGACAGGGATTCGCAGATACGCAGTATTTT.

This chain joins TRBV5-1 and TRBJ1-4; D is unclear. The germline V gene encodes CDR1 SGHRS and CDR2 YFSETQ. The CDR3 length is 14 residues. Trimming stripped 1 base from V and 4 bases from J, with 8 bases between. CDR3 bases: TGCGCCAGCAGCTTGTTAGCAATTAATGAAAAACTGTTTTTT. Amino acids: CASSLLAINEKLFF.

V gene TRBV27 combines with J gene TRBJ1-1; D may be TRBD1 (6 bases). CDR1 and CDR2 (germline): MNHEY, SMNVEV (reference sequence). Between the trimmed V and J ends, which lost 6 bases and 4 bases, there was a span of 18 bases. The length of the CDR3 is 15 residues. Here the CDR3 reads CASRLSQGYSTEAFF. The CDR3 DNA reads TGTGCCAGCAGGCTTTCACAGGGCTATTCCACTGAAGCTTTCTTT.

V gene TRBV10-1 combines with J gene TRBJ2-7, with a possible D match to TRBD1 (5 bases). V dropped 6 bases and J dropped 2 bases, with 11 bases sitting between them. The CDR3 extends over 13 amino acids. Germline V gives CDR1 WNHNN, CDR2 SYGVQD (reference sequence). The CDR3 loop is CASRRRQTYEQYF. DNA for the CDR3: TGCGCCAGCAGGAGGAGACAGACCTACGAGCAGTACTTC.